The present T cell receptor (beta chain) was sequenced within a study of beta chain features in type 1 diabetes. All sorted populations exceeded 95% purity. This clone was detected many times. cDNA synthesis used the whole RNA isolate, giving expressed TCRB sequences. The method was immunoSEQ multiplex PCR; TCRdb's version includes in-frame clones alone and lacks a portion of them. Altogether around 300,000 clones are present, 8% being singletons, with the ten largest covering roughly 0.94%. This receptor was taken from a woman between 18 and 29 years old in good health. Sequenced material: central memory CD4+ T cells from blood.

The CDR3 nucleotides are TGTGCCAGCAGTTTATCCTGGGCAGGAGAGACCCAGTACTTC. Amino acids: CASSLSWAGETQYF. The V and J genes are TRBV27 and TRBJ2-5; no firm D call. V was cut by 0 bases and J by 4 bases, with 9 bases left in between. The germline V gene encodes CDR1 MNHEY and CDR2 SMNVEV (reference sequence). The CDR3 covers 14 residues.